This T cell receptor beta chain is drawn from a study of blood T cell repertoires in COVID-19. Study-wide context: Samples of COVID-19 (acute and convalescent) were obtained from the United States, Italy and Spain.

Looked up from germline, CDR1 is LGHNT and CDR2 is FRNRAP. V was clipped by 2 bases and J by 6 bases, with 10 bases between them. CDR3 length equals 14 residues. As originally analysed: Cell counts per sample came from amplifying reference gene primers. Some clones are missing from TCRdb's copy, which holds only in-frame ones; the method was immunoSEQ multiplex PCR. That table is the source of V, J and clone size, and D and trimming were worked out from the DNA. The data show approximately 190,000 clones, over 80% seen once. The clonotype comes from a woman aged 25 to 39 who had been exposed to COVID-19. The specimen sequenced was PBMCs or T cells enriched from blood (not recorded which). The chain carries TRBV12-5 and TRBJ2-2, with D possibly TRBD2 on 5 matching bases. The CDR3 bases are TGTGCTAGTGGTTTGTTCGGGGAATCCGGGGAGCTGTTTTTT. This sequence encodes CASGLFGESGELFF.